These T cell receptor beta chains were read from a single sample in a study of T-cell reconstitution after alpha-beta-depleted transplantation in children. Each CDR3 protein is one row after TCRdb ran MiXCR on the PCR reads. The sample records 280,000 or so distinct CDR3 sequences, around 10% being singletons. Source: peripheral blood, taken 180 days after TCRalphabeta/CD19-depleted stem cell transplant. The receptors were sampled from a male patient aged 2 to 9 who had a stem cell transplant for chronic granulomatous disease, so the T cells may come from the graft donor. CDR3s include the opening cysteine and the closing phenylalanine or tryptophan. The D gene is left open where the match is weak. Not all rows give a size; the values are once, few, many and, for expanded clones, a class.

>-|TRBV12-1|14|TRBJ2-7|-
TGTGCCAGCATCCCTAAGGCCCTCTCCTACGAGCAGTACTTC
CASIPKALSYEQYF
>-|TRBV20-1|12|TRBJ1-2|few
TGCAGTGCTAGCGGGGGAGACTATGGCTACACCTTC
CSASGGDYGYTF
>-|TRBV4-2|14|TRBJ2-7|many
TGTGCCAGCAGCCAAGATGGGAGGAGCTACGAGCAGTACTTC
CASSQDGRSYEQYF
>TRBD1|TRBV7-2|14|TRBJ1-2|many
TGTGCCAGCAGCCCCCGGACAGGGCACTATGGCTACACCTTC
CASSPRTGHYGYTF
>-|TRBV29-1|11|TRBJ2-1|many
TGCAGAGGAGTGGAGGGCTATGAGCAGTTCTTC
CRGVEGYEQFF
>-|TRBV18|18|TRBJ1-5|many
TGTGCCAGCTCCTCCGGGACGGGAGCCCCTTATAGCAATCAGCCCCAGCATTTT
CASSSGTGAPYSNQPQHF
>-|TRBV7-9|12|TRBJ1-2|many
TGTGCCAGCAGCCTAGGATTGTATGGCTACACCTTC
CASSLGLYGYTF
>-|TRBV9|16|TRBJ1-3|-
TGTGCCAGCAGCGTAAGGGGGTCGGTCTCCGGATACACCATCTATTTT
CASSVRGSVSGYTIYF
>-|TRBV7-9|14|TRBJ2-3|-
TGTGCCAGCAGCGCCGGGAACCTAGAAGATACGCAGTATTTT
CASSAGNLEDTQYF
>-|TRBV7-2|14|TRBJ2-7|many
TGTGCCAGCAGCTTAGCAGGGGAATTTCGCGAGCAGTACTTC
CASSLAGEFREQYF
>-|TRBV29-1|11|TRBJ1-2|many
TGCAGCGACCGTTCGGGTACCCGTTTTACCTTC
CSDRSGTRFTF
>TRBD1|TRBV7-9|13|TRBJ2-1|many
TGTGCCAGCAGGAAACAGGGGTACAATGAGCAGTTCTTC
CASRKQGYNEQFF
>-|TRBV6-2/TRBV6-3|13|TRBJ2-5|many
TGTGCCAGCAGTTACTTGGTTGCAGAGACCCAGTACTTC
CASSYLVAETQYF
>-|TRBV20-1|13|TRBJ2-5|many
TGCAGTGCTAGAGGGGGACCCCAAGAGACCCAGTACTTC
CSARGGPQETQYF
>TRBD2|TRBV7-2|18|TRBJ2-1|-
TGTGCCAGCAGCCAATACAAACCTAGCGGGAGGTCTTACAATGAGCAGTTCTTC
CASSQYKPSGRSYNEQFF
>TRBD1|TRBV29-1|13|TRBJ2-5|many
TGCAGCGTTAAAACAGGGGGCGGAGAGACCCAGTACTTC
CSVKTGGGETQYF
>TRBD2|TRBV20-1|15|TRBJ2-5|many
TGCAGTGCTGCCATAGATAGCGGGACCGGAGAGACCCAGTACTTC
CSAAIDSGTGETQYF
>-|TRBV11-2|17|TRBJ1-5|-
TGTGCCAGCAGCTTAGATATGGGAACCTATAGCAATCAGCCCCAGCATTTT
CASSLDMGTYSNQPQHF
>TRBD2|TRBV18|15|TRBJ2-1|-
TGTGCCAGCTCACCACCCCGACTAGCGGAGAATGAGCAGTTCTTC
CASSPPRLAENEQFF
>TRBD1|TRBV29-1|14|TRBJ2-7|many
TGCAGCGTTCTACCTTGGGACAGGACCTACGAGCAGTACTTC
CSVLPWDRTYEQYF